These 9 T cell receptor beta chains share one sample of origin, sequenced in a study of shared clonotypes between healthy human individuals. Terminally differentiated effector memory CD45RA+ cells were excluded by CCR7 positive selection of CD45RO-negative cells. Method: immunoSEQ multiplex PCR; TCRdb's copy keeps in-frame clones and lacks some. The sample includes about 2,200,000 clones, 93% of them seen just once. Specimen: naive CD8+ T cells from PBMCs. The origin of the receptors is a man aged 18 to 30 in good health. Some clones in this sample may be carry-over from other donors' samples.

This chain joins TRBV9 and TRBJ1-3, with a possible D match to TRBD1 (5 bases). CDR3 size: 17 residues. The V gene's germline CDR1 is SGDLS and CDR2 YYNGEE. V was shortened by 4 bases and J by 2 bases, with 19 bases between the two germline ends. The CDR3 loop is CASSPRDRQTAGNTIYF. CDR3 nucleotide sequence: TGTGCCAGCAGCCCCCGAGACAGACAGACAGCTGGAAACACCATATATTTT.

This clone was counted a few times. The chain is built from TRBV10-3 and TRBJ1-2; tentatively, D is TRBD1 (5 bases). Germline lookup yields CDR1 ENHRY and CDR2 SYGVKD. V shed 0 bases and J shed 0 bases, with 14 bases lying between them. The CDR3 consists of 17 residues. The CDR3 is CAISESRQGLANYGYTF. Written as DNA, the CDR3 is TGTGCCATCAGTGAGTCGAGGCAGGGCCTAGCTAACTATGGCTACACCTTC.

This clone was seen only a few times. The sample has other DNA sequences that encode this CDR3 too. This sequence joins TRBV9 and TRBJ2-7; 10 bases agree with TRBD2. CDR1 is SGDLS and CDR2 is YYNGEE in the germline V gene. The V and J ends lost 3 bases and 4 bases, in that order; junction bases with no gene match: 4. This CDR3 is built from 14 residues. The CDR3 is CASSAGTSAYEQYF. The CDR3 coding sequence is TGTGCCAGCAGCGCCGGGACTAGCGCGTACGAGCAGTACTTC.

This clone was recorded only once. The gene calls are TRBV6-1 and TRBJ1-1; a weak D match, TRBD1 (6 bases). Germline CDR1 and CDR2: MNHNS and SASEGT. V lost 3 bases, J lost 10 bases, and 15 bases lay in between. This CDR3 region has 13 residues. The CDR3 reads CASSERNRVGAFF. The CDR3 region has the DNA TGTGCCAGCAGTGAGCGAAACAGGGTCGGAGCTTTCTTT.

The chain links TRBV27 to TRBJ2-7, with a tentative D call TRBD1 (6 bases). Trimming shortened V by 5 bases and J by 2 bases, and 19 bases separated the two germline ends. CDR1 MNHEY and CDR2 SMNVEV come from the germline V gene (reference sequence). The CDR3 is 16 residues long. This CDR3 reads CASSPSTGHVPYEQYF. The CDR3 region has the DNA TGTGCCAGCAGTCCTTCCACGGGACATGTCCCCTACGAGCAGTACTTC.

The chain has TRBV5-8 and TRBJ1-5; D unclear. V was shortened by 6 bases and J by 7 bases, with 20 bases between the two germline ends. Germline-derived CDR1 and CDR2 are SGHTS and YDEGEE. This CDR3 contains 15 residues. The CDR3 spells CASNRVGDLDQPQHF. Here the CDR3 DNA reads TGTGCCAGCAACCGAGTGGGAGACCTGGACCAGCCCCAGCATTTT.

The chain couples TRBV6-5 to TRBJ2-7; 11 bases fit TRBD1. The CDR3 covers 14 residues. The V gene end was trimmed by 6 bases and the J gene end by 2 bases; junction bases not matched to a gene: 3. Germline loops: CDR1 MNHEY, CDR2 SVGAGI. CDR3 coding DNA: TGTGCCAGCAGCTGGACAGGGGGCCCCTACGAGCAGTACTTC. Translated: CASSWTGGPYEQYF.

V gene TRBV6-5 combines with J gene TRBJ1-1, with a weak D call TRBD1 (5 bases). Germline lookup yields CDR1 MNHEY and CDR2 SVGAGI. This CDR3 is built from 12 residues. V was cut by 6 bases and J by 8 bases, with 13 bases left in between. CDR3 bases: TGTGCCAGCAGGTCAGACAGTAAAGAAGCTTTCTTT. It translates to CASRSDSKEAFF.

The chain is built from TRBV7-9 and TRBJ2-1; 13 bases line up with TRBD2. Trimming at V came to 5 bases and at J to 5 bases, leaving 12 bases not matched to a gene. In germline, CDR1 is SEHNR, CDR2 FQNEAQ (reference sequence). The CDR3 spans 18 residues. CDR3 bases: TGTGCCAGCAGCCCGACAGAGGGACTAGCGGGGACCGACAATGAGCAGTTCTTC. This codes for CASSPTEGLAGTDNEQFF.